The 26 T cell receptor beta chains reported below all come from one sample, sequenced in a study of T cells expressing NK-cell markers. TCRdb processed the 5' RACE reads again and assigns one entry to each CDR3 protein, with no DNA. The sample table includes roughly 160,000 distinct CDR3 sequences. The sequencing sample was made of blood T cells: a sorted CD56 or NKG2C T cell subset, CD4+ or CD8+ T cells, or bulk PBMC T cells (not recorded which). These receptors originate from a woman between 18 and 69 years old in good health.

The chain is built from TRBV9 and TRBJ1-2. This CDR3 spans 12 amino acids. Looked up from germline, CDR1 is SGDLS and CDR2 is YYNGEE. The CDR3 protein is CASSVDNYGYTF.

The chain employs TRBV3-1 and TRBJ2-2; TCRdb names TRBD1, which stays unverified in the absence of DNA. Germline assignment: CDR1 LGHDT and CDR2 YNNKEL (reference sequence). The CDR3 runs to 16 residues. The CDR3 protein is CASSQQGTGPGGELFF.

CDR3: CASSQVGGNTEAFF. The rearrangement uses TRBV3-1 and TRBJ1-1; TCRdb reports TRBD1, a call that lacks DNA to check it against. This CDR3 has 14 amino acids. Germline values: CDR1 LGHDT, CDR2 YNNKEL (reference sequence).

V and J are TRBV7-8 and TRBJ1-2. The CDR3 totals 14 residues. Germline V gene sequence: CDR1 SGHVS, CDR2 FQNEAQ. The CDR3 loop reads CASSLGGSDYGYTF.

The V and J genes are TRBV5-1 and TRBJ1-3; as DNA is missing, the TRBD1 call by TCRdb cannot be tested. Germline values: CDR1 SGHRS, CDR2 YFSETQ. This CDR3 has 15 amino acids. CDR3 loop: CASSLGGTSGNTIYF.

The rearrangement joins TRBV7-2 to TRBJ2-5. Germline V lookup: CDR1 SGHTA, CDR2 FQGNSA. The CDR3 covers 14 residues. CDR3 in amino acids: CASSLARERETQYF.

V gene TRBV4-1 combines with J gene TRBJ2-3; there is no DNA to check the TCRdb D call of TRBD1. The CDR3 contains 15 residues. Germline CDR1 and CDR2: MGHRA and YSYEKL. The CDR3 sequence: CASSQSGTGTDTQYF.

The V and J genes are TRBV5-1 and TRBJ1-2; TCRdb's D call, TRBD1, is unchecked because there is no DNA. This CDR3 comprises 16 residues. The germline V gene has CDR1 SGHRS and CDR2 YFSETQ. The CDR3 is CASSLARRQGASGYTF.

The V and J genes are TRBV5-4 and TRBJ2-1. In germline, CDR1 is SGHNT, CDR2 YYREEE (reference sequence). CDR3 length equals 13 residues. This chain's CDR3 is CASSLAGNNEQFF.

The V and J genes are TRBV7-2 and TRBJ2-5; TCRdb lists TRBD2, though no DNA is available to test this call. CDR3 length: 16 residues. Per the germline V gene, CDR1 is SGHTA and CDR2 is FQGNSA. The CDR3 sequence is CASSLATLAGAGTQYF.

This sequence joins TRBV12-3 or TRBV12-4 and TRBJ2-5; checking the TCRdb D call of TRBD1 is not possible without DNA. The CDR3 has 17 amino acids. CDR3 sequence: CASSLIVGTGFEETQYF.

The CDR3 loop reads CASSQGGTSTDTQYF. The genes are TRBV5-1 and TRBJ2-3; no DNA is available, so the TRBD1 call from TCRdb remains unchecked. This CDR3 contains 15 residues. The V gene's germline CDR1 is SGHRS and CDR2 YFSETQ.

The CDR3 is CASRTGRSTDTQYF. This chain uses TRBV6-1 with TRBJ2-3; as DNA is missing, the TRBD1 call by TCRdb cannot be tested. This CDR3 spans 14 amino acids. Germline CDR1 MNHNS, CDR2 SASEGT.

The rearrangement links TRBV20-1 to TRBJ1-1; with no DNA, the TCRdb D assignment of TRBD1 cannot be verified. Germline lookup yields CDR1 DFQATT and CDR2 SNEGSKA (reference sequence). This CDR3 contains 12 residues. CDR3 sequence: CSARDRDRGAFF.

The chain has TRBV3-1 and TRBJ2-3; TCRdb's D gene call, TRBD1, goes unchecked for lack of DNA. CDR1 and CDR2 from the germline V gene are LGHDT and YNNKEL (reference sequence). The CDR3 is made up of 16 amino acids. This CDR3 is CASSHSGQGLGGTQYF.

This rearrangement joins TRBV20-1 to TRBJ1-1; as DNA is missing, the TRBD1 call by TCRdb cannot be tested. Germline CDR1 DFQATT, CDR2 SNEGSKA (reference sequence). The CDR3 totals 14 residues. CDR3 region: CSARPGAGNTEAFF.

CDR3 region: CAIRQAQDEKLFF. The V gene is TRBV10-3, the J gene TRBJ1-4; the D gene TCRdb calls, TRBD1, cannot be checked with no DNA. The CDR3 has 13 amino acids. Germline CDR1 ENHRY, CDR2 SYGVKD.

The V call is TRBV9, the J call TRBJ2-3; no DNA is available, so the TRBD2 call from TCRdb remains unchecked. The CDR3 loop spans 18 amino acids. Germline CDR1 SGDLS, CDR2 YYNGEE. The CDR3 spells CASSVLHGGGGLGDTQYF.

This chain connects TRBV10-3 to TRBJ2-6; no DNA is available, so the TRBD2 call from TCRdb remains unchecked. Germline CDR1 ENHRY, CDR2 SYGVKD. The CDR3 length is 16 residues. The CDR3: CAIAEGPYSGANVLTF.

V is TRBV29-1 and J is TRBJ2-3; lacking DNA, the TRBD1 call made by TCRdb goes unchecked. CDR1 SQVTM and CDR2 ANQGSEA come from the germline V gene. This CDR3 contains 13 residues. The CDR3 reads CSVTGQRADTQYF.

This sequence joins TRBV2 and TRBJ2-7. Germline V gene sequence: CDR1 SNHLY, CDR2 FYNNEI. The CDR3 is made up of 13 amino acids. This CDR3 is CASSAWQIGEQYF. Drawing the rest from reference TRBV2 and TRBJ2-7, the complete variable domain is EPEVTQTPSHQVTQMGQEVILRCVPISNHLYFYWYRQILGQKVEFLVSFYNNEISEKSEIFDDQFSVERPDGSNFTLKIRSTKLEDSAMYFCASSAWQIGEQYFGPGTRLTVT.

V is TRBV30 and J is TRBJ2-5; the D gene TCRdb calls, TRBD1, cannot be checked with no DNA. Germline CDR1 reads GTSNPN; CDR2 reads SVGIG (reference sequence). CDR3 length equals 16 residues. The CDR3 here is CAWRALGQGGTETQYF.

The chain is built from TRBV5-5 and TRBJ1-2; checking the TCRdb D call of TRBD1 is not possible without DNA. Germline lookup yields CDR1 SGHKS and CDR2 YYEKEE (reference sequence). The length of the CDR3 is 15 residues. The CDR3 spells CASSLLGVFNYGYTF.

V is TRBV6-5 and J is TRBJ2-7; checking the TCRdb D call of TRBD1 is not possible without DNA. The CDR3 sequence is 15 residues long. Germline-derived CDR1 and CDR2 are MNHEY and SVGAGI. The CDR3 sequence is CASSYSTGAPYEQYF.

The V call is TRBV20-1, the J call TRBJ1-3; TCRdb selects TRBD1, and the lack of DNA leaves this call unchecked. Germline values: CDR1 DFQATT, CDR2 SNEGSKA (reference sequence). CDR3 size: 14 residues. The CDR3 spells CSARHGTGDDTIYF.

This chain uses TRBV7-9 with TRBJ2-5; lacking DNA, the TRBD2 call made by TCRdb goes unchecked. The CDR3 covers 17 residues. Per germline, CDR1 SEHNR and CDR2 FQNEAQ (reference sequence). CDR3 loop: CASSPPRSSGMGETQYF. Using reference TRBV7-9 and TRBJ2-5 for the parts outside the CDR3, the full variable domain is DTGVSQNPRHKITKRGQNVTFRCDPISEHNRLYWYRQTLGQGPEFLTYFQNEAQLEKSRLLSDRFSAERPKGSFSTLEIQRTEQGDSAMYLCASSPPRSSGMGETQYFGPGTRLLVL.